Presented here are 17 T cell receptor beta chains from one specimen sequenced in a study of CD4 T cells in relation to SARS-CoV-2 and coronaviruses. Unexposed donor CD4+ T cells date from about 2010-2019, before the COVID-19 pandemic. Isolation of CD4+ T cells took place after approximately 10 days in culture. These receptors lack a known antigen. Clones were read by immunoSEQ multiplex PCR, and TCRdb kept only the in-frame ones, dropping some. The sample comprises under 25,000 clones, around 80% of which are singletons, and approximately 19% rests with the top ten. The specimen was CD4+ T cells from PBMCs, cultured in vitro. The receptors here all came from a human donor in good health.

This chain connects TRBV6-5 to TRBJ2-1; TRBD2 matches 15 bases. V lost 5 bases and J lost 10; bases outside the gene matches: 6. The CDR3 consists of 15 residues. CDR1 and CDR2 (germline): MNHEY, SVGAGI. CDR3 nucleotides: TGTGCCAGCAGTCGGGGACTAGCGGGAGGTGGCGAGCAGTTCTTC. Its translation: CASSRGLAGGGEQFF.

The rearrangement links TRBV4-1 to TRBJ1-5; D is ambiguous. The germline V gene encodes CDR1 MGHRA and CDR2 YSYEKL. V was trimmed by 0 bases and J by 2 bases, leaving 14 bases between them. The length of the CDR3 is 17 residues. This chain's CDR3 is CASSQDRLGTGNQPQHF. DNA of the CDR3: TGCGCCAGCAGCCAAGATCGACTCGGTACGGGCAATCAGCCCCAGCATTTT.

This clone was detected only a few times. The chain links TRBV7-9 to TRBJ2-1, with TRBD2 matching over 7 bases. CDR1 and CDR2 from the germline V gene are SEHNR and FQNEAQ (reference sequence). The CDR3 spans 16 residues. V lost 5 bases, J lost 5 bases, and 12 bases stayed unmatched. CDR3 bases: TGTGCCAGCAGCCCGCGAGGCGGGAGACCACACAATGAGCAGTTCTTC. Translation gives CASSPRGGRPHNEQFF.

The chain employs TRBV12-3 or TRBV12-4 and TRBJ1-4; D is ambiguous. V was pared by 6 bases and J by 12 bases, with 11 bases between. The CDR3 is 11 residues long. CDR3 nucleotide sequence: TGTGCCAGCAGAGGAGTTGAGGAACTGTTTTTT. This codes for CASRGVEELFF.

The chain recombines TRBV14 with TRBJ2-5, with 7 bases matching TRBD1. V trimming: 4 bases; J trimming: 3 bases; junction bases outside the gene matches: 8. Germline CDR1 is SGHDN and CDR2 is FVKESK. The CDR3 covers 15 residues. CDR3 DNA: TGTGCCAGCAGCCCCGCGGACAGGAGTAAAGAGACCCAGTACTTC. It yields the protein CASSPADRSKETQYF. Drawing the rest from reference TRBV14 and TRBJ2-5, the complete variable domain is EAGVTQFPSHSVIEKGQTVTLRCDPISGHDNLYWYRRVMGKEIKFLLHFVKESKQDESGMPNNRFLAERTGGTYSTLKVQPAELEDSGVYFCASSPADRSKETQYFGPGTRLLVL.

This clone was found a few times. The chain recombines TRBV30 with TRBJ2-7; 12 bases fit TRBD2. V was pared by 2 bases and J by 10 bases, with 9 bases of the junction left unmatched. Germline V gives CDR1 GTSNPN, CDR2 SVGIG (reference sequence). The CDR3 is 14 residues long. The CDR3 DNA reads TGTGCCTGGAGTTCGCCGGGACTAGCGGGTAAACAGTACTTC. It translates to CAWSSPGLAGKQYF.

V usage is TRBV20-1 and J usage is TRBJ1-1; maybe TRBD1 (5 bases). Trimming removed 3 bases at V and 5 bases at J, with 19 bases between. Germline CDR1 is DFQATT and CDR2 is SNEGSKA (reference sequence). The CDR3 covers 15 residues. The CDR3 region has the DNA TGCAGTGCTAGTGGGCGAGCAGGGATGGTAACTGAAGCTTTCTTT. Its translation is CSASGRAGMVTEAFF.

CDR3 region: CASISPGGNTIYF. The CDR3 coding sequence is TGTGCCAGCATAAGTCCAGGGGGAAACACCATATATTTT. The chain joins TRBV6-5 to TRBJ1-3; tentative D call: TRBD1 (5 bases). V shed 7 bases and J shed 4 bases, with 11 bases lying between them. The CDR3 spans 13 residues. Germline lookup yields CDR1 MNHEY and CDR2 SVGAGI.

V and J are TRBV5-4 and TRBJ1-1; possibly TRBD1 for D (5 bases). V was cut by 3 bases and J by 4 bases, with 13 bases left in between. The CDR3 spans 14 residues. Per the germline V gene, CDR1 is SGHNT and CDR2 is YYREEE (reference sequence). The CDR3 coding sequence is TGTGCCAGCAGCTCCTCCCCTAGGGGCACTGAAGCTTTCTTT. Protein product: CASSSSPRGTEAFF.

This chain links TRBV20-1 with TRBJ2-3, with 10 bases fitting TRBD2. CDR1 and CDR2 from the germline V gene are DFQATT and SNEGSKA (reference sequence). The CDR3 is made up of 16 amino acids. The junction had 11 bases not matched to a gene; V was cut back by 3 bases and J by 5 bases. The CDR3 protein is CSASPSSGSILDTQYF. In DNA form, the CDR3 reads TGCAGTGCTAGTCCGTCTAGCGGGAGTATATTAGATACGCAGTATTTT.

J is TRBJ2-3 and V is TRBV11-3; D is uncertain. Germline V lookup: CDR1 SGHNT, CDR2 YENEEA. The CDR3 contains 15 residues. V was trimmed by 1 base and J by 0 bases, leaving 8 bases between them. CDR3 amino acids: CASSLVAGSTDTQYF. DNA for the CDR3: TGTGCCAGCAGCTTAGTCGCAGGAAGCACAGATACGCAGTATTTT.

The chain employs TRBV19 and TRBJ1-5, with no clear D. CDR1 is LNHDA and CDR2 is SQIVND in the germline V gene (reference sequence). The CDR3 covers 16 residues. Trimming removed 6 bases from V and 7 bases from J, with 22 bases in between. CDR3 sequence reads: CASSGGPIRVFQPQHF. The DNA of the CDR3 is TGTGCCAGTAGCGGTGGACCCATTCGGGTGTTCCAGCCCCAGCATTTT. Variable domain in full (rest from reference TRBV19 and TRBJ1-5): DGGITQSPKYLFRKEGQNVTLSCEQNLNHDAMYWYRQDPGQGLRLIYYSQIVNDFQKGDIAEGYSVSREKKESFPLTVTSAQKNPTAFYLCASSGGPIRVFQPQHFGDGTRLSIL.

The chain has TRBV9 and TRBJ2-2; perhaps TRBD2 as D (6 bases). V dropped 0 bases and J dropped 7 bases, with 10 bases sitting between them. The germline gives CDR1 SGDLS, CDR2 YYNGEE. This CDR3 is built from 14 residues. This chain's CDR3 is CASSVAPRDGELFF. Written as DNA, the CDR3 is TGTGCCAGCAGCGTAGCTCCGCGGGACGGGGAGCTGTTTTTT.

The genes are TRBV24-1 and TRBJ2-1; D could derive from TRBD1 or TRBD2 (5 bases each). Trimming left V 5 bases short and J 0 bases short, with 13 bases between. This CDR3 spans 16 amino acids. Germline assignment: CDR1 KGHDR and CDR2 SFDVKD. In DNA, the CDR3 is TGTGCCACCAGTGCCACGGGACGGAGCTCCTACAATGAGCAGTTCTTC. Encoded protein: CATSATGRSSYNEQFF.

This clone showed up just a few times. The V and J genes are TRBV7-3 and TRBJ2-2; weak D call: TRBD1 (6 bases). V was clipped by 5 bases and J by 1 base, with 8 bases between them. The CDR3 loop spans 14 amino acids. From germline, CDR1 is SGHTA and CDR2 FQGTGA. The CDR3 spells CASSVGQNTGELFF. The CDR3 bases are TGTGCCAGCAGCGTGGGACAGAACACCGGGGAGCTGTTTTTT.

The chain has TRBV5-6 and TRBJ2-3; no clear D gene. CDR1 SGHDT and CDR2 YYEEEE come from the germline V gene. Deletions cut 6 bases from V and 2 bases from J, with 4 bases between. This CDR3 is 11 amino acids long. The CDR3 bases are TGTGCCAGCACCGACACAGATACGCAGTATTTT. Protein: CASTDTDTQYF.

The V call is TRBV7-9, the J call TRBJ2-7; no reliable D call. V lost 1 base and J lost 0, with 13 bases in between. Germline CDR1 SEHNR, CDR2 FQNEAQ (reference sequence). The CDR3 covers 16 residues. CDR3 region: CASSLGAWRSSYEQYF. DNA for the CDR3: TGTGCCAGCAGCTTAGGGGCTTGGCGGAGCTCCTACGAGCAGTACTTC. Using reference TRBV7-9 and TRBJ2-7 for the parts outside the CDR3, the full variable domain is DTGVSQNPRHKITKRGQNVTFRCDPISEHNRLYWYRQTLGQGPEFLTYFQNEAQLEKSRLLSDRFSAERPKGSFSTLEIQRTEQGDSAMYLCASSLGAWRSSYEQYFGPGTRLTVT.